This T cell receptor beta chain originates from a study of early T cells in non-severe SARS-CoV-2 infection. MiXCR, applied by TCRdb to the 5' RACE reads, yields one record per CDR3 protein. The sample has tens of thousands of distinct CDR3 sequences, about an eighth seen once. V lost 3 bases and J 1 base, leaving 16 bases between the germline ends. The CDR3 consists of 17 residues. CDR1 and CDR2 (germline): KGHSH, LQKENI. The V gene is TRBV18, the J gene TRBJ1-5; no definite D call. The sequenced sample consisted of whole blood. This clonotype originated in an adult who was a healthcare worker with PCR-confirmed SARS-CoV-2 infection or an uninfected control (not recorded which). CDR3 in DNA: TGTGCCAGCTCACCCTATGGGCTCGAAAGAAGCAATCAGCCCCAGCATTTT. It translates to CASSPYGLERSNQPQHF.